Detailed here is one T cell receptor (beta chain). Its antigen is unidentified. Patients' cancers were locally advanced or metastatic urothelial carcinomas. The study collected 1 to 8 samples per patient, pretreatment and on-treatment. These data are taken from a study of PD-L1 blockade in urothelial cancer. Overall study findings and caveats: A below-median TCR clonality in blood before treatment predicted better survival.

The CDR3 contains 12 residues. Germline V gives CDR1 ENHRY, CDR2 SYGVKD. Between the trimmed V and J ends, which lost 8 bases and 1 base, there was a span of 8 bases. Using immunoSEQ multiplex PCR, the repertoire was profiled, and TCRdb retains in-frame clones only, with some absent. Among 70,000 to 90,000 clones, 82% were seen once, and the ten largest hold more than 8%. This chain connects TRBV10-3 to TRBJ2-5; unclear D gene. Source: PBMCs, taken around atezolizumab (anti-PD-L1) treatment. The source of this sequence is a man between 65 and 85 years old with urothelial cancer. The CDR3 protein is CAIDILQETQYF. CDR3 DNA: TGTGCCATCGACATTCTCCAAGAGACCCAGTACTTC.